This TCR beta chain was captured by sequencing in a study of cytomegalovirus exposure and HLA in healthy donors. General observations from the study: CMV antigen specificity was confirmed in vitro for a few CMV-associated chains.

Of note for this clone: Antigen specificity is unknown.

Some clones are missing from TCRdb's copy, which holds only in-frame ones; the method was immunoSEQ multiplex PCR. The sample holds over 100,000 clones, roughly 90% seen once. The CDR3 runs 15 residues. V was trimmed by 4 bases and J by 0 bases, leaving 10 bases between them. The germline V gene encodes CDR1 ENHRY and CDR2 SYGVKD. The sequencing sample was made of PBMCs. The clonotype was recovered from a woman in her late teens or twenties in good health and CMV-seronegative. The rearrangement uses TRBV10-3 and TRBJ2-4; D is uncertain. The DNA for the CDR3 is TGTGCCATCAGTGTAACCGGTGAAGCCAAAAACATTCAGTACTTC. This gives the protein CAISVTGEAKNIQYF.